These 16 T cell receptor beta chains share one sample of origin, sequenced in a study of blood T cell repertoires in COVID-19 (dated by TCRdb to the early 2020s). The library was produced with the immunoSEQ multiplex PCR assay. Entries here come from immuneACCESS through TCRdb and include only in-frame sequences with V and J called. Some clones fail to appear in such tables; in the studies checked, an unresolved V gene covers under half of the shortfall, and the cause of the remainder is unknown. The sample table shows approximately 260,000 clones, and about 88% are seen once. The ten largest make up approximately 2% of the sample. The sequencing input was peripheral blood. The receptors were gathered from a woman in her thirties or forties who had recovered from COVID-19.

This clone was seen a single time. The rearrangement joins TRBV28 to TRBJ2-3; 7 bases agree with TRBD2. V was clipped by 5 bases and J by 2 bases; unmatched bases: 7. The CDR3 length is 15 residues. Germline V gives CDR1 MDHEN, CDR2 SYDVKM. The CDR3 DNA is TGTGCCAGCAGTATACTAGCGCTTAACACAGATACGCAGTATTTT. Amino acids: CASSILALNTDTQYF.

The chain recombines TRBV12-3 or TRBV12-4 with TRBJ2-1; D gene ambiguous. V lost 4 bases, J lost 9 bases, and 7 bases lay in between. This CDR3 has 11 amino acids. The CDR3 DNA sequence: TGTGCCAGCAGTTACTTCGTTGAGCAGTTCTTC. It is translated as CASSYFVEQFF.

V is TRBV11-2 and J is TRBJ2-5, with D unclear. The V gene lost 1 base and the J gene lost 2 bases, with 11 bases spanning the gap. In germline, CDR1 is SGHAT, CDR2 FQNNGV. This CDR3 has 15 residues. The CDR3 sequence is CASSLAPTGQETQYF. CDR3 coding DNA: TGTGCCAGCAGCTTAGCCCCAACCGGGCAAGAGACCCAGTACTTC.

The V and J genes are TRBV4-3 and TRBJ2-7; the match to TRBD2 covers 10 bases. V was pared by 0 bases and J by 1 base, with 6 bases of the junction left unmatched. The length of the CDR3 is 17 residues. The germline CDR1 and CDR2 sequences are LGHNA and YSLEER. CDR3 sequence: CASSQDVGTSVSYEQYF. Written as DNA, the CDR3 is TGCGCCAGCAGCCAAGATGTCGGGACTAGCGTGTCCTACGAGCAGTACTTC.

This clone was seen a few times. This chain uses TRBV30 with TRBJ2-1; D is ambiguous. V lost 0 bases to trimming and J lost 2 bases, with 11 bases between them. Germline V gene lookup returns CDR1 GTSNPN and CDR2 SVGIG (reference sequence). The CDR3 has 15 residues. CDR3 bases: TGTGCCTGGAGTGTACCCGAGTTTGCCTACAATGAGCAGTTCTTC. Encoded protein: CAWSVPEFAYNEQFF.

The chain employs TRBV4-3 and TRBJ2-1; D may be TRBD1 (6 bases). Germline CDR1 and CDR2: LGHNA and YSLEER. The CDR3 contains 13 residues. With 3 bases removed from V and 8 bases from J, the gap between germline ends came to 11 bases. The CDR3 region has the DNA TGCGCCAGCAGCCATCTTTCAGGGGATGAGCAGTTCTTC. Translated, it gives CASSHLSGDEQFF.

The gene calls are TRBV11-2 and TRBJ2-1, with 9 bases that match TRBD2. CDR3 size: 15 residues. Germline V gene sequence: CDR1 SGHAT, CDR2 FQNNGV. V lost 5 bases, J lost 2 bases, and 4 bases stayed unmatched. The chain's CDR3 is CASSLRTSAYNEQFF. CDR3 bases: TGTGCCAGCAGCCTTCGGACTAGCGCCTACAATGAGCAGTTCTTC. Full variable domain (remainder filled in from reference TRBV11-2 and TRBJ2-1): EAGVAQSPRYKIIEKRQSVAFWCNPISGHATLYWYQQILGQGPKLLIQFQNNGVVDDSQLPKDRFSAERLKGVDSTLKIQPAKLEDSAVYLCASSLRTSAYNEQFFGPGTRLTVL.

The rearrangement joins TRBV5-1 to TRBJ1-4; 9 bases fit TRBD1. The CDR3 runs 16 residues. Germline lookup yields CDR1 SGHRS and CDR2 YFSETQ. The trim removed 5 bases at V and 6 bases at J, leaving 11 bases unmatched. The CDR3 reads CASSLGNRGLDEKLFF. The DNA of the CDR3 is TGCGCCAGCAGTTTAGGAAACAGGGGGCTGGATGAAAAACTGTTTTTT.

This chain connects TRBV7-2 to TRBJ1-2, with D maybe TRBD1 (6 bases). V was cut by 1 base and J by 4 bases, with 19 bases left in between. The CDR3 is 17 amino acids. Germline CDR1 and CDR2: SGHTA and FQGNSA. The CDR3 spells CASSLDVGATIFYGYTF. DNA for the CDR3: TGTGCCAGCAGCTTAGACGTGGGGGCCACCATATTCTATGGCTACACCTTC.

The chain links TRBV2 to TRBJ1-2; 8 bases line up with TRBD1. The CDR3 is made up of 13 amino acids. Germline CDR1 is SNHLY and CDR2 is FYNNEI. After removal of 7 bases from V and 5 bases from J, the junction contained 6 bases not matched to a gene. The DNA of the CDR3 is TGTGCCAGCAATGCGGACAGGGAGTATGGCTACACCTTC. Translated: CASNADREYGYTF.

The chain links TRBV28 to TRBJ1-2; 9 positions match TRBD1. Unmatched junction bases numbered 5, after V lost 4 bases and J lost 8 bases. CDR3 length: 13 residues. CDR1 is MDHEN, CDR2 SYDVKM, per germline. DNA for the CDR3: TGTGCCAGCAGTTCGGGACAGGGAAGGGGCTACACCTTC. This translates into CASSSGQGRGYTF.

This sequence joins TRBV14 and TRBJ2-3; a weak D match, TRBD2 (5 bases). V was shortened by 0 bases and J by 0 bases, with 10 bases between the two germline ends. Germline CDR1 is SGHDN and CDR2 is FVKESK. The CDR3 has 16 residues. The CDR3: CASSQDQRTSTDTQYF. DNA of the CDR3: TGTGCCAGCAGCCAAGATCAGCGGACTAGCACAGATACGCAGTATTTT.

The rearrangement joins TRBV7-3 to TRBJ2-1; D unclear. The germline CDR1 and CDR2 sequences are SGHTA and FQGTGA. This CDR3 is built from 15 residues. The V end was cut by 2 bases, the J end by 1 base, with 9 bases between. CDR3 residues: CASSLVPLSYNEQFF. The CDR3 DNA reads as TGTGCCAGCAGCTTAGTCCCTCTTTCCTACAATGAGCAGTTCTTC.

This sequence joins TRBV5-1 and TRBJ2-2; 14 bases line up with TRBD2. Trimming cost V 4 bases and J 7 bases; bases outside gene matches: 6. CDR1 and CDR2 (germline): SGHRS, YFSETQ. This CDR3 contains 16 residues. The CDR3: CASSQTSGRDLGELFF. CDR3 coding DNA: TGCGCCAGCAGCCAGACTAGCGGGAGGGATCTCGGGGAGCTGTTTTTT.

The rearrangement links TRBV4-3 to TRBJ2-6, with unresolved D. Looked up from germline, CDR1 is LGHNA and CDR2 is YSLEER. The CDR3 is made up of 15 amino acids. V lost 0 bases and J lost 3, with 6 bases in between. CDR3 sequence reads: CASSQELFGANVLTF. Written as DNA, the CDR3 is TGCGCCAGCAGCCAAGAACTATTTGGGGCCAACGTCCTGACTTTC.

This chain connects TRBV3-1 (or the pseudogene TRBV3-2) to TRBJ1-2, with D possibly matching TRBD1 (5 bases). CDR3 size: 16 residues. Trimming took off 0 bases at V and 8 bases at J, with 19 bases between the two ends. Germline V gives CDR1 LGHDT, CDR2 YNNKEL (reference sequence). CDR3 sequence (DNA): TGTGCCAGCAGCCAAGATGCGGGGGTTCAGGGTCGAGGCTACACCTTC. This gives the protein CASSQDAGVQGRGYTF.